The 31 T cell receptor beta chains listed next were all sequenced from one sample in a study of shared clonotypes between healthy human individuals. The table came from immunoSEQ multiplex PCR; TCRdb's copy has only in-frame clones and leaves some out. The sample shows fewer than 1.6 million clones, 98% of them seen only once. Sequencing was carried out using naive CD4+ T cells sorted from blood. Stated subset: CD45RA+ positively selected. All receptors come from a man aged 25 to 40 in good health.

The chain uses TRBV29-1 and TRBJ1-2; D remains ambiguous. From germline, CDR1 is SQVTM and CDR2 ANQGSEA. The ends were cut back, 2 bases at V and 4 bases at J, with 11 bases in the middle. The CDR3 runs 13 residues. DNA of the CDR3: TGCAGCGTTGAATTGACAACGAGCTATGGCTACACCTTC. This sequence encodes CSVELTTSYGYTF.

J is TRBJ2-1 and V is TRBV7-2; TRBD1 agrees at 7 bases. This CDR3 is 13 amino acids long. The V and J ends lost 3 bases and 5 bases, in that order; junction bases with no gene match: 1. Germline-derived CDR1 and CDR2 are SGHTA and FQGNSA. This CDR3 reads CASSFGQDNEQFF. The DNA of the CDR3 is TGTGCCAGCAGCTTCGGACAGGACAATGAGCAGTTCTTC.

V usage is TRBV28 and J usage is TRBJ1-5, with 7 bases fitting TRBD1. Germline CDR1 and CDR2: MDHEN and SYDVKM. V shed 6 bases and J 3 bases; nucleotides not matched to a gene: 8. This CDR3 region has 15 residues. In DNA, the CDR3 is TGTGCCAGCAGGTCCCAACAGGGGTTCAATCAGCCCCAGCATTTT. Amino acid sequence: CASRSQQGFNQPQHF.

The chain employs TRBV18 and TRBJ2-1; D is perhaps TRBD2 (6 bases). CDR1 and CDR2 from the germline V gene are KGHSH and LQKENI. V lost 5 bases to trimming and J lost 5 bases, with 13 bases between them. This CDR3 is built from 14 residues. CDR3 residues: CASSSAGSHNEQFF. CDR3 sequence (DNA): TGTGCCAGCTCATCCGCCGGGAGCCACAATGAGCAGTTCTTC. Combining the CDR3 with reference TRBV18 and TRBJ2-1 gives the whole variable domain NAGVMQNPRHLVRRRGQEARLRCSPMKGHSHVYWYRQLPEEGLKFMVYLQKENIIDESGMPKERFSAEFPKEGPSILRIQQVVRGDSAAYFCASSSAGSHNEQFFGPGTRLTVL.

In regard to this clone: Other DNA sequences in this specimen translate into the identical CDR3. In DNA, the CDR3 is TGCGCCAGCAGTAGGGGACAGGGGAACACTGAAGCTTTCTTT. Its translation: CASSRGQGNTEAFF. This chain links TRBV5-1 with TRBJ1-1, with 9 bases matching TRBD1. Germline V gene sequence: CDR1 SGHRS, CDR2 YFSETQ. This CDR3 has 14 amino acids. The junction had 3 bases not matched to a gene; V was cut back by 5 bases and J by 1 base.

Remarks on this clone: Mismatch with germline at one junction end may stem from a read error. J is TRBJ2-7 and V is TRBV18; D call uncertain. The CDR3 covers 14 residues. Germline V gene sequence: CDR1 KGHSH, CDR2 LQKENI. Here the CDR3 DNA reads TGTGCCAGCTCCCCACTGGATACCGTAAGCGAGCAGTACTTC. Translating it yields CASSPLDTVSEQYF.

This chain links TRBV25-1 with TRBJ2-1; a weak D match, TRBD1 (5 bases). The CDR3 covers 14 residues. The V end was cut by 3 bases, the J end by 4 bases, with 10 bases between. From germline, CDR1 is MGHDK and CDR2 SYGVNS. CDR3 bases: TGTGCCAGCAGTGACTGGGGCCCTTACAATGAGCAGTTCTTC. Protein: CASSDWGPYNEQFF.

The CDR3 bases are TGTGCCAGCTCACCATTGGGGAAGTCGGACACCATATATTTT. It yields the protein CASSPLGKSDTIYF. This chain joins TRBV18 and TRBJ1-3; D gene uncertain. CDR3 length equals 14 residues. Germline values: CDR1 KGHSH, CDR2 LQKENI. The germline V and J ends were trimmed by 2 bases and 8 bases, with 13 bases remaining between them.

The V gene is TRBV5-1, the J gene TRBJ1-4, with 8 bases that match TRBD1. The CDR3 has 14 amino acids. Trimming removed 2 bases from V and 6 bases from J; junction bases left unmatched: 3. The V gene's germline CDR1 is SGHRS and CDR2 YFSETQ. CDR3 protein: CASSFGQGDEKLFF. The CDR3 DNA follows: TGCGCCAGCAGCTTCGGACAGGGAGATGAAAAACTGTTTTTT.

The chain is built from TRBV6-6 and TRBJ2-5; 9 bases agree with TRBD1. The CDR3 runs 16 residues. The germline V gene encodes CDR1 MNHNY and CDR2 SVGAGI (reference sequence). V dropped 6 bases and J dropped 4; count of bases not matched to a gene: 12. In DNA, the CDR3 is TGTGCCAGCAGAAACGTCGGACAGGGGAGTGGAGAGACCCAGTACTTC. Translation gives CASRNVGQGSGETQYF.

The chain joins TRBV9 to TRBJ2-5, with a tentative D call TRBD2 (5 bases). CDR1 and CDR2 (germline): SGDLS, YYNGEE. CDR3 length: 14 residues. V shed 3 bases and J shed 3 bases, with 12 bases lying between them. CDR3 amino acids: CASSGGLGEETQYF. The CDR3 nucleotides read TGTGCCAGCAGCGGAGGGTTGGGAGAAGAGACCCAGTACTTC.

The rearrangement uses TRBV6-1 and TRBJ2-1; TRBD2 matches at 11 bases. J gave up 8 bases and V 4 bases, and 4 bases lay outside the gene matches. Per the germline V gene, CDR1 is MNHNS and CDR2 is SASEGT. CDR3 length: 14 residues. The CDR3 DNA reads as TGTGCCAGCAGTGTTTGGGGACTAGCGGATGAGCAGTTCTTC. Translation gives CASSVWGLADEQFF.

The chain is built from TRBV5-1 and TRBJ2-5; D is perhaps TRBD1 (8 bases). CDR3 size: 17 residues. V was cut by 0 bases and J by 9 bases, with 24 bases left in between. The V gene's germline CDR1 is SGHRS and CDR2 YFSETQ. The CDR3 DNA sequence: TGCGCCAGCAGCTTGGGCCTCCAACAGGGGGTAAGCGGGGCCCAGTACTTC. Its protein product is CASSLGLQQGVSGAQYF.

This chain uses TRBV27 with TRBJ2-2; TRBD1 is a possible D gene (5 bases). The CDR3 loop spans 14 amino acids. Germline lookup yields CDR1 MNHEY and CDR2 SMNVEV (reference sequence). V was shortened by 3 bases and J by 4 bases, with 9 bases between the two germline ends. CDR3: CASSFHQGTGELFF. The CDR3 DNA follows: TGTGCCAGCAGTTTCCACCAGGGCACCGGGGAGCTGTTTTTT.

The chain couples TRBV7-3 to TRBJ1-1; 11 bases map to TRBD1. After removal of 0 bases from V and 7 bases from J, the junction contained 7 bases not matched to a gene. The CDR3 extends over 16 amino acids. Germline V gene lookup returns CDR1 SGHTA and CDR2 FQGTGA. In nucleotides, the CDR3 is TGTGCCAGCAGCTTAACGAGGACAGGGGGCATGGGTGAAGCTTTCTTT. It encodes CASSLTRTGGMGEAFF.

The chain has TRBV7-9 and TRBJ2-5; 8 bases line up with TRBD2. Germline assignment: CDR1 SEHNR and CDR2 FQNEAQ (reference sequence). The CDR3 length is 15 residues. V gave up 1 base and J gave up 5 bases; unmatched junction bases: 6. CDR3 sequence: CASSLEAGGMETQYF. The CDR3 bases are TGTGCCAGCAGCTTAGAGGCGGGAGGCATGGAGACCCAGTACTTC.

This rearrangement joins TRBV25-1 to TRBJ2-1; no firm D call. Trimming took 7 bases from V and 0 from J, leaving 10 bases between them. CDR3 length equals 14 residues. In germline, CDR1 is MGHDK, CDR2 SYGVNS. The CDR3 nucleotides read TGTGCCAGCAACGGCCCTGACTCCTACAATGAGCAGTTCTTC. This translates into CASNGPDSYNEQFF.

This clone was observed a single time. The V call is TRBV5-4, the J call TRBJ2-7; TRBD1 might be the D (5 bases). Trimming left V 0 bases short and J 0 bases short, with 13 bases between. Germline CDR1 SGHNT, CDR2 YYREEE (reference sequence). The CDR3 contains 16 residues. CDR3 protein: CASSLARQTYSYEQYF. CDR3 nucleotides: TGTGCCAGCAGCTTGGCCCGACAGACCTACTCCTACGAGCAGTACTTC.

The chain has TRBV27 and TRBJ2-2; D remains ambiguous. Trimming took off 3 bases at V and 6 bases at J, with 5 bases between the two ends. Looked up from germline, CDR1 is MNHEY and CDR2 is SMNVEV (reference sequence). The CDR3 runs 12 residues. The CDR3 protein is CASSFFSGELFF. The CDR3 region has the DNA TGTGCCAGCAGTTTTTTTTCCGGGGAGCTGTTTTTT.

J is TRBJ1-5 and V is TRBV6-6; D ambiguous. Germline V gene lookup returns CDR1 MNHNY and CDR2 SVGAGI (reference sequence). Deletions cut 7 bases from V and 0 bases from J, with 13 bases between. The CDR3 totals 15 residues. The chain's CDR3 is CASIQNPSSNQPQHF. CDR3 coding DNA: TGTGCCAGCATCCAAAACCCAAGTAGCAATCAGCCCCAGCATTTT.

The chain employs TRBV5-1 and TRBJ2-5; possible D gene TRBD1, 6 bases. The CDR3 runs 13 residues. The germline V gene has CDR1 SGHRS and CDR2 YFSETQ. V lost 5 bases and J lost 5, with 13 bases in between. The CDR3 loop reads CASRIGGGETQYF. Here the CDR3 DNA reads TGCGCCAGCAGGATTGGGGGCGGGGAGACCCAGTACTTC.

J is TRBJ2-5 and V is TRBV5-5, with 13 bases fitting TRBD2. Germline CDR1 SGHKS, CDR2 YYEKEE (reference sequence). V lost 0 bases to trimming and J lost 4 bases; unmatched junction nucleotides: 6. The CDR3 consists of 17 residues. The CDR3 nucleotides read TGTGCCAGCAGCTTGGCAAGGACTAGCGGGAGTGGAGAGACCCAGTACTTC. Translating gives CASSLARTSGSGETQYF.

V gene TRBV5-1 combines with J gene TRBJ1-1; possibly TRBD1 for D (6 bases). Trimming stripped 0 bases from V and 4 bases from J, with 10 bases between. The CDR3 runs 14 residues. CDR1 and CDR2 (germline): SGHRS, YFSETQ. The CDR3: CASSLADRPTEAFF. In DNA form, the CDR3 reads TGCGCCAGCAGCTTGGCCGACAGGCCCACTGAAGCTTTCTTT.

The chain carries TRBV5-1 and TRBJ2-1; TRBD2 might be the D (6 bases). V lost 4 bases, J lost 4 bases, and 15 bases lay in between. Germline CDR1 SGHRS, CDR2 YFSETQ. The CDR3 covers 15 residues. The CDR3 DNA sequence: TGCGCCAGCAGCCCCATAGCGGCAACTTACAATGAGCAGTTCTTC. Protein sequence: CASSPIAATYNEQFF. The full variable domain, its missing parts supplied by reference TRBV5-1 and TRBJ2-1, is KAGVTQTPRYLIKTRGQQVTLSCSPISGHRSVSWYQQTPGQGLQFLFEYFSETQRNKGNFPGRFSGRQFSNSRSEMNVSTLELGDSALYLCASSPIAATYNEQFFGPGTRLTVL.

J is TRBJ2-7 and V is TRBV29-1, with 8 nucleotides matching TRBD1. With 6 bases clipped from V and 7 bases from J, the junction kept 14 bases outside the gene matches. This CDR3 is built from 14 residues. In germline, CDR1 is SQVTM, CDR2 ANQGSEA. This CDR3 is CSVIADRVVGEQYF. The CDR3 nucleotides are TGCAGCGTCATCGCGGACAGGGTCGTGGGAGAGCAGTACTTC.

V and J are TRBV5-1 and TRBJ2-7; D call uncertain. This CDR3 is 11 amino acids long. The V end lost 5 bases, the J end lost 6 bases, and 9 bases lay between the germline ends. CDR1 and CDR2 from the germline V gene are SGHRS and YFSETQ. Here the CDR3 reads CASSSYGEQYF. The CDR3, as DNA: TGCGCCAGCAGTTCCTACGGCGAGCAGTACTTC.

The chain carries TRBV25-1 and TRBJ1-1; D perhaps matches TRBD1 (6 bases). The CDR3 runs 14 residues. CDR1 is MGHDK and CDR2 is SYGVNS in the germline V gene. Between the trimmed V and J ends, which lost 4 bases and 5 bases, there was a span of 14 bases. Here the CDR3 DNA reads TGTGCCAGCAGTGCCTGGGGGGGCCTGACTGAAGCTTTCTTT. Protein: CASSAWGGLTEAFF. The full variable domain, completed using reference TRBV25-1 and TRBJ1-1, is EADIYQTPRYLVIGTGKKITLECSQTMGHDKMYWYQQDPGMELHLIHYSYGVNSTEKGDLSSESTVSRIRTEHFPLTLESARPSHTSQYLCASSAWGGLTEAFFGQGTRLTVV.

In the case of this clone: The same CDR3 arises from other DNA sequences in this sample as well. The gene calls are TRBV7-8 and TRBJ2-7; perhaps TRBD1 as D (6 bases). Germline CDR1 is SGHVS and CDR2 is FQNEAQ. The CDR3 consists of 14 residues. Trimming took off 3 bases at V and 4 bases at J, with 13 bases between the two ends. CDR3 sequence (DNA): TGTGCCAGCAGCTTGGGGCAGGGGTGGTACGAGCAGTACTTC. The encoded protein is CASSLGQGWYEQYF.

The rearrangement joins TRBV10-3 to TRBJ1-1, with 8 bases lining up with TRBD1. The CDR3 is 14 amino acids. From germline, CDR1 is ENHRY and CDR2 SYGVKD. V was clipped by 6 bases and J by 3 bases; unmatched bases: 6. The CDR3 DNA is TGTGCCATCAGGGACAGGGCGTGGGACACTGAAGCTTTCTTT. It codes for CAIRDRAWDTEAFF.

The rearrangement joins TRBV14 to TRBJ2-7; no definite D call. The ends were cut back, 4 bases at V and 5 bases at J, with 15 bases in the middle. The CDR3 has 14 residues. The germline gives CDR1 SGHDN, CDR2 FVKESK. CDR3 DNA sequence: TGTGCCAGCAGCCTTCGCTCCCCTAGTGACGAGCAGTACTTC. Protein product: CASSLRSPSDEQYF. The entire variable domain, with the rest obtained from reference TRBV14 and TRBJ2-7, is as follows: EAGVTQFPSHSVIEKGQTVTLRCDPISGHDNLYWYRRVMGKEIKFLLHFVKESKQDESGMPNNRFLAERTGGTYSTLKVQPAELEDSGVYFCASSLRSPSDEQYFGPGTRLTVT.

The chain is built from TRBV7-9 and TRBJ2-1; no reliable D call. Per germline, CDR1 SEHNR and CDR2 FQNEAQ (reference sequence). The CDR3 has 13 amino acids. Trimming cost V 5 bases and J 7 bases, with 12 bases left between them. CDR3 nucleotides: TGTGCCAGCAGCCCCCGACCCGAAAATGAGCAGTTCTTC. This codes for CASSPRPENEQFF.